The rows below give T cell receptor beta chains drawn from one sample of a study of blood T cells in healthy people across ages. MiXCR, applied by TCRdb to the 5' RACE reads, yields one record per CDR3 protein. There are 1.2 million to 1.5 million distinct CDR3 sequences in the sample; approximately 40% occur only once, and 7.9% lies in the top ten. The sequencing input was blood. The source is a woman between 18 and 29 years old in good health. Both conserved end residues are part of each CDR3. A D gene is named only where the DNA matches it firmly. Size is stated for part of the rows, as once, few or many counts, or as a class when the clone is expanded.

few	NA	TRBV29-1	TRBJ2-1	TGCAGCGTTGTGGAGGAGGACTCCTACAATGAGCAGTTCTTC	CSVVEEDSYNEQFF
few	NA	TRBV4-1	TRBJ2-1	TGCGCCAGCAGCCAAACGGCTGCCGCCTCCTACAATGAGCAGTTCTTC	CASSQTAAASYNEQFF
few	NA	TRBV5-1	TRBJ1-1	TGCGCCAGCAGCGCCGGTGGGGACACTGAAGCTTTCTTT	CASSAGGDTEAFF
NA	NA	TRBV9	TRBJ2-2	TGTGCCAGCAGCGTAGAAATGGGGGGGGAGCTGTTTTTT	CASSVEMGGELFF
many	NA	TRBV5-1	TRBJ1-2	TGCGCCAGCAGCTTGGGGAGTTCGAACTATGGCTACACCTTC	CASSLGSSNYGYTF
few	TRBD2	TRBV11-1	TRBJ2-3	TGTGCCAGCAGCATAGCGGGGGGTAGCACAGATACGCAGTATTTT	CASSIAGGSTDTQYF
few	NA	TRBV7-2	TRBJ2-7	TGTGCCAGCAGCCCTAGCCCAGGGGTCGACAACGAGCAGTACTTC	CASSPSPGVDNEQYF
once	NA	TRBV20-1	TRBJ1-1	TGCAGGGCTGACGGGGGAATGAACACCGAAGCTTTCTTT	CRADGGMNTEAFF
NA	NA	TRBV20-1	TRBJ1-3	TGCAGTGCGATGAGGGGAAACACCATATATTTT	CSAMRGNTIYF
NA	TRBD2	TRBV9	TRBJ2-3	TGTGCCAGCAGCGCCGGACTAGCGGGGGGGGTAGGTCAGACAGATACGCAGTATTTT	CASSAGLAGGVGQTDTQYF
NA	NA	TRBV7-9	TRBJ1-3	TGTGCCAGCCACCTGGTCGAGTCTGGAAACACCATATATTTT	CASHLVESGNTIYF
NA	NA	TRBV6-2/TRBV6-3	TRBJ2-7	TGTGCCAGCAGCCGGGGGAGGCGGGATCTATACGAGCAGTACTTC	CASSRGRRDLYEQYF
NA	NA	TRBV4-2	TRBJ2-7	TGTGCCAGCAGCCAAGTGCAAGACTCCTACGAGCAGTACTTC	CASSQVQDSYEQYF
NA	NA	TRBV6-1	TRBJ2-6	TGTGCCAGCATACAGGGAAACGCTGGGGCCAACGTCCCGACTTTC	CASIQGNAGANVPTF
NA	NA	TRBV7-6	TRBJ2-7	TGTGCCAGCACCGATCCAGGAGGGGGCGAGCAGTACTTC	CASTDPGGGEQYF
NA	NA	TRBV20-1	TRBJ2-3	TGCAGTGCTAGACCAGGGATAACGCAGTATTTT	CSARPGITQYF
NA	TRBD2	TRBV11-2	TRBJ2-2	TGTGCCAGCAGCATGCCGCATCGAGGTAGCGGGAGGGCCGGGGAGCTGTTTTTT	CASSMPHRGSGRAGELFF
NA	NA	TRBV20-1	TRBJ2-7	TGCAGTGCTAGAGATTACGGGAGTAAAAGCGTATACGAGCAGTACTTC	CSARDYGSKSVYEQYF
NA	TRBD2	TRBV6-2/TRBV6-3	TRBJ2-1	TGTGCCAGCAGTTACTCGATTGGGGCGGGAGCGTTCTTC	CASSYSIGAGAFF
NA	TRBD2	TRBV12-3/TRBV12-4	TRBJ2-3	TGTGCCAGCAGTTTACGAGCGGGACCGCCTCGGGGGCAGTATTTT	CASSLRAGPPRGQYF
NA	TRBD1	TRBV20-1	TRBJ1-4	TGCAGTGCCCTCTCCTGGGGACAGAATAATGAAAAACTGTTTTTT	CSALSWGQNNEKLFF
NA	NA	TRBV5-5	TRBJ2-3	TGTGCCAGCAGCTTTGTTACTTCTAGCACAGATACGCAGTATTTT	CASSFVTSSTDTQYF
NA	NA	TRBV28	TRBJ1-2	TGTGCCAGCAGTTCGCCCGGGCGGAAATTAAACTATGGCTACACCTTC	CASSSPGRKLNYGYTF
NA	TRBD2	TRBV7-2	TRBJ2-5	TGTGCCAGCAGCTTAGCGCTTAGACCAGCGGGGGCAGAGACCCAGTACTTC	CASSLALRPAGAETQYF
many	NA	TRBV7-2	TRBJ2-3	TGTGCCAGCAGCTTAGAAGTAGTCGCAGATACGCAGTATTTT	CASSLEVVADTQYF
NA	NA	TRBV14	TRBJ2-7	TGTGCCAGCAGTCCAGATGATTCCTACGAGCAGTACTTC	CASSPDDSYEQYF
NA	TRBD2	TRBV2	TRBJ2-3	TGTGCCAGCAGTGACCCACTAGCGGGAGGGGCAGATACGCAGTATTTT	CASSDPLAGGADTQYF
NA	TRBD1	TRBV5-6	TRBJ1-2	TGTGCCAGCAATTCCTCCCCCGGGACAGCCAACGGCTACACCTTC	CASNSSPGTANGYTF
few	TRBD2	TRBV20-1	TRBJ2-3	TGCAGTGCTAGAGAGAGTAGCGGGGGGGTCAACACAGATACGCAGTATTTT	CSARESSGGVNTDTQYF
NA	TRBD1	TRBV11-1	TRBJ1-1	TGTGCCAGCAGCGGACAGGGATCGGACACTGAAGCTTTCTTT	CASSGQGSDTEAFF
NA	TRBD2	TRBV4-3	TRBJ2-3	TGCGCCAGCAGCCAAGCTAGCGGGGCGGTAGATACGCAGTATTTT	CASSQASGAVDTQYF
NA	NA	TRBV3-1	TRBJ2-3	TGTGCCAGCAGCCAAGATCGATGGGGGGCAAGCACAGATACGCAGTATTTT	CASSQDRWGASTDTQYF
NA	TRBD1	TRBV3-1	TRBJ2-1	TGTGCCAGCAGCCCTACGCTGACAGGGGCCAACAATGAGCAGTTCTTC	CASSPTLTGANNEQFF
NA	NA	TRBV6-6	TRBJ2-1	TGTGCCAGCAGTTCCCTAGGCGGATACAATGAGCAGTTCTTC	CASSSLGGYNEQFF
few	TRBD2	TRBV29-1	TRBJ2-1	TGCAGCGTTGGGCCTGCTCCTAGCGGGGCCTCCAGCTCCTACAATGAGCAGTTCTTC	CSVGPAPSGASSSYNEQFF
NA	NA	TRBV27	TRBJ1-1	TGTGCCAGCAGTTATTCCGGGGGGGCGAAAGCTTTCTTT	CASSYSGGAKAFF
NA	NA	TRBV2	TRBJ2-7	TGTGCCAGCAAAGGCCCAGACGACAACGAGCAGTACTTC	CASKGPDDNEQYF
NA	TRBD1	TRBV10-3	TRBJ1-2	TGTGCCATCAGGGACGAAGGGACAGTGGGAGGCTACACCTTC	CAIRDEGTVGGYTF
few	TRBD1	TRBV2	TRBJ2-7	TGTGCCAGCAACAGGGGACCGACCTACGAGCAGTACTTC	CASNRGPTYEQYF
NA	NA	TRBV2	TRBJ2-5	TGTACCAGCAGGGCCGAAGAGACCCAGTACTTC	CTSRAEETQYF
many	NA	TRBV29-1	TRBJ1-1	TGCAGCGCGATGAACACTGAAGCTTTCTTT	CSAMNTEAFF
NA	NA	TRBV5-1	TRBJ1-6	TGCGCCAGCTTCAGACAGGAGACTAATTCACCCCTCCACTTT	CASFRQETNSPLHF
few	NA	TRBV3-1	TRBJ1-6	TGTGCCAGCAGCCAAGATTTACCGACAGGCGCACTAAATTCACCCCTCCACTTT	CASSQDLPTGALNSPLHF
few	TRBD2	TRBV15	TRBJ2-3	TGTGCCACCAGCTCCGGGACTAGCGGGGGCACAGATACGCAGTATTTT	CATSSGTSGGTDTQYF
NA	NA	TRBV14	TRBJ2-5	TGTGCCAGCAGCCATTGGGGGGTAGCGAGCATCGTCGGGGAGACCCAGTACTTC	CASSHWGVASIVGETQYF
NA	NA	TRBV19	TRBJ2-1	TGTGCCAGTAGTACCCGACAGGCCAGTGAGCAGTTCTTC	CASSTRQASEQFF
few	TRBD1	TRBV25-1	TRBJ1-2	TGTGCCAGCAGAGGACAGGGGATAATGGTTGGCTACACCTTC	CASRGQGIMVGYTF
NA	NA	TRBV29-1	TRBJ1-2	TGCAGCGTTGAAGTATCTGGGGATGGCTACACCTTC	CSVEVSGDGYTF
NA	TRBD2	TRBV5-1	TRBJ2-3	TGCGCCAGCAGCTTGGGCACATCTAGCGGGAGGGCCGTAGATACGCAGTATTTT	CASSLGTSSGRAVDTQYF